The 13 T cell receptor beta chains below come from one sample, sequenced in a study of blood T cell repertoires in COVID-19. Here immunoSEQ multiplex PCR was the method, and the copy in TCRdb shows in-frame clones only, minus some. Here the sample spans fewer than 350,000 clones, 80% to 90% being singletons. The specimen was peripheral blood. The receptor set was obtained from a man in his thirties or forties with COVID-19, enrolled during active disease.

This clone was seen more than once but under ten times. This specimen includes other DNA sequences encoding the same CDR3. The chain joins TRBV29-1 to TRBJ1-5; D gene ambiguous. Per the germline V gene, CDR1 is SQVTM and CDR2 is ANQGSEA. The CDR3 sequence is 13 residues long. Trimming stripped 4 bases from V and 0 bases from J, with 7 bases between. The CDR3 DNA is TGCAGCGTTGGCGGGGATAGCAATCAGCCCCAGCATTTT. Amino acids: CSVGGDSNQPQHF.

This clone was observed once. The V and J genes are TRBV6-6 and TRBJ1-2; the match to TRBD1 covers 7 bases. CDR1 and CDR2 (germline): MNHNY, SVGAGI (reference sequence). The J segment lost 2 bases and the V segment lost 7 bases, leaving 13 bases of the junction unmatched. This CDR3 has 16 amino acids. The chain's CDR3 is CASTIRGGSPNYGYTF. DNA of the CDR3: TGTGCCAGCACTATCAGAGGGGGCAGTCCAAACTATGGCTACACCTTC.

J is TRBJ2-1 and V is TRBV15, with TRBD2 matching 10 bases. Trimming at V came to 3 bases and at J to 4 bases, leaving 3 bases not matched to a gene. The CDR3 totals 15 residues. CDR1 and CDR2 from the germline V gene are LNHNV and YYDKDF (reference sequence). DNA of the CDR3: TGTGCCACCAGCAGGGGGACTAGCGCTTACAATGAGCAGTTCTTC. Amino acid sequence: CATSRGTSAYNEQFF. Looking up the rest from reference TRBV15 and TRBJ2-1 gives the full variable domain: DAMVIQNPRYQVTQFGKPVTLSCSQTLNHNVMYWYQQKSSQAPKLLFHYYDKDFNNEADTPDNFQSRRPNTSFCFLDIRSPGLGDTAMYLCATSRGTSAYNEQFFGPGTRLTVL.

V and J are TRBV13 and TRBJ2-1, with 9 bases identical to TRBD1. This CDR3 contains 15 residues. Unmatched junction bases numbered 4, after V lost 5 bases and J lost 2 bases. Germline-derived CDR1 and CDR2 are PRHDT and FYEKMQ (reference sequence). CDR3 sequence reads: CASSPYRGPYNEQFF. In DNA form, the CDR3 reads TGTGCCAGCAGCCCATACAGGGGGCCCTACAATGAGCAGTTCTTC. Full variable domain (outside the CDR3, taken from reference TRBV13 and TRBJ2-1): AAGVIQSPRHLIKEKRETATLKCYPIPRHDTVYWYQQGPGQDPQFLISFYEKMQSDKGSIPDRFSAQQFSDYHSELNMSSLELGDSALYFCASSPYRGPYNEQFFGPGTRLTVL.

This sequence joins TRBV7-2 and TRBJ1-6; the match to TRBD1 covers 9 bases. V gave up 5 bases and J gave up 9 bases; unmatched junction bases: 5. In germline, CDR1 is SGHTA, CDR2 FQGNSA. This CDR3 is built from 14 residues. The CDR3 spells CASSLGQGTSPLHF. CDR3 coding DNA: TGTGCCAGCAGCCTCGGACAGGGGACTTCACCCCTCCACTTT.

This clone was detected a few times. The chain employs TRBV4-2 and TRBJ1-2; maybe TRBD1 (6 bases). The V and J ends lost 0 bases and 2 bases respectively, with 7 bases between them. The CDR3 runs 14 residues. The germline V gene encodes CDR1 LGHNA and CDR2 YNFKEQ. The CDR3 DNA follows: TGTGCCAGCAGCCAAGAGCAGGGGAACTATGGCTACACCTTC. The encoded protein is CASSQEQGNYGYTF.

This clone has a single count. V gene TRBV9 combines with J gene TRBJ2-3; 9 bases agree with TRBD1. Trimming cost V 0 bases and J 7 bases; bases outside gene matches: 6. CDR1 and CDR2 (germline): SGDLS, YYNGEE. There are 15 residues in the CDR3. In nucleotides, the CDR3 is TGTGCCAGCAGCGTAGGGGGACAGGGCCTAAATACGCAGTATTTT. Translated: CASSVGGQGLNTQYF.

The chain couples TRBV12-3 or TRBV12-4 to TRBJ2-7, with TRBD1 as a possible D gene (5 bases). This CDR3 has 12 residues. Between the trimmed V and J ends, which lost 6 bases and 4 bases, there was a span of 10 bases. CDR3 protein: CASSADRYEQYF. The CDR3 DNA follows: TGTGCCAGCAGCGCCGACAGATACGAGCAGTACTTC.

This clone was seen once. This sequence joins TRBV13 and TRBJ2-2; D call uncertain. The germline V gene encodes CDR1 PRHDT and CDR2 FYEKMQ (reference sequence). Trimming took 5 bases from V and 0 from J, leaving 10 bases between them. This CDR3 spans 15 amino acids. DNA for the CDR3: TGTGCCAGCAGCCCACTACCTTCGAACACCGGGGAGCTGTTTTTT. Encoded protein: CASSPLPSNTGELFF.

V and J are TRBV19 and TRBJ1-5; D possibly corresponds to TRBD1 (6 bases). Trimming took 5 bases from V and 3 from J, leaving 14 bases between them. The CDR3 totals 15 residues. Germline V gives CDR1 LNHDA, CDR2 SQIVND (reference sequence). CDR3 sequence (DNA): TGTGCCAGTAGTTCCCGACAGGCATCCAATCAGCCCCAGCATTTT. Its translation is CASSSRQASNQPQHF.

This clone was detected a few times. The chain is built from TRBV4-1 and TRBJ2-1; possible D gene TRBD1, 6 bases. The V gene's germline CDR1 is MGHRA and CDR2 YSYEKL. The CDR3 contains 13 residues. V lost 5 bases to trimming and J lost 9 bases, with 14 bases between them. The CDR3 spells CASSDPRQVEQFF. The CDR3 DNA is TGCGCCAGCAGCGATCCCCGACAGGTTGAGCAGTTCTTC.

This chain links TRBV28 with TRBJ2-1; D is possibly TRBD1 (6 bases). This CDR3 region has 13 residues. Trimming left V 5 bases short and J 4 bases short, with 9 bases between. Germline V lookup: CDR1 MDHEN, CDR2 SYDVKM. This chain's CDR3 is CASSRDIYNEQFF. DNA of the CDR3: TGTGCCAGCAGTCGGGACATATACAATGAGCAGTTCTTC.

The CDR3 loop reads CATSRVGGVGGETQYF. The CDR3 nucleotides are TGTGCCACCAGCAGAGTAGGCGGGGTTGGAGGGGAGACCCAGTACTTC. The chain couples TRBV15 to TRBJ2-5, with a possible D match to TRBD2 (6 bases). Germline assignment: CDR1 LNHNV and CDR2 YYDKDF (reference sequence). V dropped 1 base and J dropped 5 bases, with 17 bases sitting between them. This CDR3 spans 16 amino acids.